What follows describes a single T cell receptor (beta chain). The sample is drawn from a study of blood T cell repertoires in COVID-19. Trimming cost V 6 bases and J 7 bases; bases outside gene matches: 11. Germline CDR1 LNHDA, CDR2 SQIVND (reference sequence). The CDR3 length is 14 residues. Produced via immunoSEQ multiplex PCR; TCRdb's table is partial and in-frame only. The top ten hold roughly 5.9% of the sample, which has about 200,000 clones, roughly 83% seen once. The TCR was taken from a middle-aged man with acute COVID-19. The sample comprised PBMCs or T cells enriched from blood (not recorded which). The chain couples TRBV19 to TRBJ2-5; 7 bases agree with TRBD1. CDR3 sequence (DNA): TGTGCCAGTAGGGAAGGGGGCACGTGGGGGACCCAGTACTTC. Translation: CASREGGTWGTQYF.